A single sample gave rise to the 5 T cell receptor beta chains below, sequenced in a study of response to subunit inactivated influenza vaccine. In TCRdb, the RT-PCR reads were re-called with MiXCR into one record per CDR3 protein. The sample has more than 450,000 distinct CDR3 sequences; about 8% are singletons. The source was PBMCs from blood, collected around 25 months after vaccination. The receptors originated from a man aged 45 to 75 who received an inactivated influenza vaccine.

This chain connects TRBV5-1 to TRBJ2-7, with TRBD1 matching 11 bases. Germline CDR1 SGHRS, CDR2 YFSETQ. The CDR3 has 17 residues. With 4 bases clipped from V and 0 bases from J, the junction kept 9 bases outside the gene matches. The CDR3 spells CASSPEPGTGGSYEQYF. CDR3 bases: TGCGCCAGCAGCCCAGAACCGGGGACAGGGGGCTCCTACGAGCAGTACTTC.

This chain links TRBV24-1 with TRBJ1-5; D is uncertain. Germline V gene sequence: CDR1 KGHDR, CDR2 SFDVKD. The V end was cut by 5 bases, the J end by 3 bases, with 10 bases between. CDR3 length: 14 amino acids. The CDR3 is CATSVPFVNQPQHF. The CDR3 nucleotides are TGTGCCACCAGTGTTCCGTTTGTCAATCAGCCCCAGCATTTT.

This clonotype was counted many times. The rearrangement uses TRBV6-5 and TRBJ1-2; 7 nucleotides match TRBD1. In germline, CDR1 is MNHEY, CDR2 SVGAGI. With V trimmed by 4 bases and J by 0 bases, 2 bases remained unmatched. The CDR3 is 14 amino acids. CDR3: CASSWDRANYGYTF. The CDR3 region has the DNA TGTGCCAGCAGTTGGGACAGAGCTAACTATGGCTACACCTTC.

The J gene is TRBJ2-7, the V gene TRBV20-1; TRBD2 is a possible D gene (6 bases). V lost 8 bases to trimming and J lost 0 bases, with 17 bases between them. The CDR3 totals 14 residues. In germline, CDR1 is DFQATT, CDR2 SNEGSKA (reference sequence). The CDR3 bases are TGCAGTAGTCGGGGGTGGGCACACTCCTACGAGCAGTACTTC. Protein product: CSSRGWAHSYEQYF.

The rearrangement links TRBV5-1 to TRBJ1-1; the match to TRBD1 covers 11 bases. The J segment lost 5 bases and the V segment lost 1 base, leaving 7 bases of the junction unmatched. Germline V gives CDR1 SGHRS, CDR2 YFSETQ. CDR3 length: 16 residues. In DNA form, the CDR3 reads TGCGCCAGCAGCTTGCTGGACAGGGGGCGAGGTACTGAAGCTTTCTTT. The encoded protein is CASSLLDRGRGTEAFF.